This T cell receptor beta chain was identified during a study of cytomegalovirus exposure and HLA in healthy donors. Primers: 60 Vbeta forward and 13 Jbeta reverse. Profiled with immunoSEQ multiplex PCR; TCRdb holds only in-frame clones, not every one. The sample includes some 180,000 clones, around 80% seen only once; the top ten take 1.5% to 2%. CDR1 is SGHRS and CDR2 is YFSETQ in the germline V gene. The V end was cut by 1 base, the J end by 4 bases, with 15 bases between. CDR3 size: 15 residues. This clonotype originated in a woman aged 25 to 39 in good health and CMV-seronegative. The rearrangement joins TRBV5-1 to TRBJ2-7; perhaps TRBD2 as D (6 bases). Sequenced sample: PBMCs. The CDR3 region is CASSLTLGGSYEQYF. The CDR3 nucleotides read TGCGCCAGCAGCTTGACTTTAGGAGGGTCGTACGAGCAGTACTTC.